This entry lists 20 T cell receptor beta chains sequenced from one sample in a study of shared clonotypes between healthy human individuals. In the naive CD8 group, cells lacked CD45RO and were positively selected for CCR7, so terminally differentiated effector memory CD45RA+ cells were left out. The method was immunoSEQ multiplex PCR; TCRdb's version includes in-frame clones alone and lacks a portion of them. Among hundreds of thousands of clones listed, roughly 95% were seen once. Sequenced material: naive CD8+ T cells sorted from blood. These receptors originate from a woman under 40 in good health.

This chain uses TRBV5-1 with TRBJ2-7; 15 bases agree with TRBD2. Unmatched junction bases numbered 7, after V lost 0 bases and J lost 3 bases. Germline assignment: CDR1 SGHRS and CDR2 YFSETQ. The CDR3 covers 18 residues. CDR3 residues: CASSLAGTSGRIVYEQYF. The CDR3 DNA follows: TGCGCCAGCAGCTTGGCCGGGACTAGCGGGAGGATCGTCTACGAGCAGTACTTC.

The gene calls are TRBV27 and TRBJ2-1; D is ambiguous. The CDR3 is made up of 13 amino acids. Trimming took 8 bases from V and 4 from J, leaving 12 bases between them. Germline V lookup: CDR1 MNHEY, CDR2 SMNVEV (reference sequence). CDR3 in amino acids: CASADVHYNEQFF. CDR3 in DNA: TGTGCCAGCGCCGATGTTCATTACAATGAGCAGTTCTTC.

This clone is a singleton in its sample. The chain uses TRBV7-8 and TRBJ2-5, with no clear D. Germline CDR1 SGHVS, CDR2 FQNEAQ. Trimming cost V 4 bases and J 1 base, with 7 bases left between them. The CDR3 is 13 residues long. CDR3 sequence reads: CASSSWGQETQYF. The CDR3 nucleotides read TGTGCCAGCAGCTCATGGGGCCAAGAGACCCAGTACTTC.

The chain carries TRBV4-2 and TRBJ1-3; D is uncertain. Between the trimmed V and J ends, which lost 0 bases and 0 bases, there was a span of 9 bases. CDR3 length: 16 residues. Germline CDR1 reads LGHNA; CDR2 reads YNFKEQ. The DNA for the CDR3 is TGTGCCAGCAGCCAAGATGACGGGAGCTCTGGAAACACCATATATTTT. This translates into CASSQDDGSSGNTIYF.

This clone was seen once. The V and J genes are TRBV5-6 and TRBJ1-2; D is unresolved. Germline V lookup: CDR1 SGHDT, CDR2 YYEEEE. Trimming took off 4 bases at V and 1 base at J, with 23 bases between the two ends. The CDR3 is 18 residues long. The CDR3, as DNA: TGTGCCAGCAGCCTAGGAGAATTGGACGCGGCTTTTAACTATGGCTACACCTTC. Translating gives CASSLGELDAAFNYGYTF.

This clone was seen just once. J is TRBJ2-7 and V is TRBV6-1; 11 bases map to TRBD2. Trimming cost V 10 bases and J 0 bases; bases outside gene matches: 2. The CDR3 covers 13 residues. CDR1 MNHNS and CDR2 SASEGT come from the germline V gene. The CDR3 sequence is CATSGRSSYEQYF. Written as DNA, the CDR3 is TGTGCCACTAGCGGGAGGAGCTCCTACGAGCAGTACTTC.

This chain links TRBV23-1 with TRBJ1-5; D is possibly TRBD1 (5 bases). TRBV23-1 is known as an ORF, though its function is uncertain. The CDR3 loop spans 16 amino acids. Trimming cost V 4 bases and J 3 bases, with 16 bases left between them. The CDR3: CASSPTTGQHNQPQHF. In DNA form, the CDR3 reads TGCGCCAGCAGTCCTACTACAGGTCAGCACAATCAGCCCCAGCATTTT.

The CDR3 reads CASKKSVFDYNEQFF. The DNA for the CDR3 is TGTGCCAGCAAAAAGAGCGTTTTCGATTACAATGAGCAGTTCTTC. The gene calls are TRBV7-2 and TRBJ2-1, with no clear D. V lost 7 bases and J 4 bases, leaving 17 bases between the germline ends. Germline CDR1 and CDR2: SGHTA and FQGNSA. CDR3 length equals 15 residues.

The chain is built from TRBV28 and TRBJ2-7, with a weak D call TRBD1 (5 bases). The V end was cut by 7 bases, the J end by 0 bases, with 13 bases between. The germline V gene has CDR1 MDHEN and CDR2 SYDVKM. The CDR3 has 14 amino acids. CDR3 amino acids: CASTFQGTSYEQYF. The CDR3 coding sequence is TGTGCCAGCACGTTTCAGGGTACCTCCTACGAGCAGTACTTC.

The chain has TRBV9 and TRBJ2-2, with 7 bases fitting TRBD2. Germline lookup yields CDR1 SGDLS and CDR2 YYNGEE. J gave up 7 bases and V 1 base, and 10 bases lay outside the gene matches. The CDR3 totals 16 residues. Written as DNA, the CDR3 is TGTGCCAGCAGCGTATTATCGGGAGGTCGGAACGGGGAGCTGTTTTTT. It specifies CASSVLSGGRNGELFF.

The gene calls are TRBV19 and TRBJ2-2; 7 bases fit TRBD1. CDR1 LNHDA and CDR2 SQIVND come from the germline V gene (reference sequence). The CDR3 consists of 14 residues. V shed 5 bases and J 7 bases; nucleotides not matched to a gene: 7. Here the CDR3 reads CASSATGLHGELFF. CDR3 DNA sequence: TGTGCCAGTAGTGCGACAGGGTTACACGGGGAGCTGTTTTTT.

V usage is TRBV27 and J usage is TRBJ2-7, with D possibly being TRBD1 (5 bases). The CDR3 is made up of 12 amino acids. The germline V and J ends were trimmed by 3 bases and 7 bases, with 10 bases remaining between them. CDR1 and CDR2 (germline): MNHEY, SMNVEV (reference sequence). Here the CDR3 DNA reads TGTGCCAGCAGTTTGGGAAGGGGTGAGCAGTACTTC. Its protein is CASSLGRGEQYF.

The chain employs TRBV6-5 and TRBJ1-1; tentative D call: TRBD1 (6 bases). The CDR3 consists of 15 residues. Trimming left V 2 bases short and J 0 bases short, with 10 bases between. Germline V gene sequence: CDR1 MNHEY, CDR2 SVGAGI. The CDR3 nucleotides read TGTGCCAGCAGTTACGGGCAGGGGCTGAACACTGAAGCTTTCTTT. Translated: CASSYGQGLNTEAFF.

CDR3 sequence (DNA): TGTGCCAGCAGCTTAGCACAGGGCCCTGAAGCTTTCTTT. Amino acid sequence: CASSLAQGPEAFF. The chain recombines TRBV7-9 with TRBJ1-1, with D possibly matching TRBD1 (6 bases). The germline V gene encodes CDR1 SEHNR and CDR2 FQNEAQ (reference sequence). The CDR3 runs 13 residues. V lost 0 bases and J 6 bases, leaving 8 bases between the germline ends.

This sequence joins TRBV7-2 and TRBJ2-7, with TRBD2 matching 8 bases. The CDR3 consists of 16 residues. The germline CDR1 and CDR2 sequences are SGHTA and FQGNSA. The V segment lost 5 bases and the J segment 10 bases; nucleotides outside the gene matches: 19. CDR3 in amino acids: CASSREGVAGPYGQYF. The CDR3 DNA reads as TGTGCCAGCAGCCGGGAGGGGGTAGCGGGTCCCTACGGTCAGTACTTC.

This chain joins TRBV5-8 and TRBJ1-1; 8 bases agree with TRBD1. The ends lost 1 base at V and 5 bases at J; junction bases unmatched: 10. The CDR3 is 16 amino acids. Germline CDR1 is SGHTS and CDR2 is YDEGEE. The CDR3 region is CASSLKFRTGRTEAFF. CDR3 nucleotides: TGTGCCAGCAGCTTGAAGTTCCGGACAGGGAGGACTGAAGCTTTCTTT.

This chain links TRBV27 with TRBJ2-1, with D unresolved. The CDR3 length is 14 residues. Germline CDR1 and CDR2: MNHEY and SMNVEV (reference sequence). V was pared by 3 bases and J by 0 bases, with 6 bases between. For the CDR3, the DNA is TGTGCCAGCAGTTTCTGGGGCTCCTACAATGAGCAGTTCTTC. Protein sequence: CASSFWGSYNEQFF.

The genes are TRBV13 and TRBJ1-3; D is perhaps TRBD1 (6 bases). V was clipped by 0 bases and J by 4 bases, with 13 bases between them. The CDR3 extends over 16 amino acids. Germline loops: CDR1 PRHDT, CDR2 FYEKMQ (reference sequence). The CDR3 here is CASSLGGTTYGNTIYF. CDR3 DNA sequence: TGTGCCAGCAGCTTAGGGGGGACAACTTACGGAAACACCATATATTTT. The whole variable domain, remainder taken from reference TRBV13 and TRBJ1-3, is AAGVIQSPRHLIKEKRETATLKCYPIPRHDTVYWYQQGPGQDPQFLISFYEKMQSDKGSIPDRFSAQQFSDYHSELNMSSLELGDSALYFCASSLGGTTYGNTIYFGEGSWLTVV.

V usage is TRBV28 and J usage is TRBJ1-4; D unresolved. The CDR3 covers 14 residues. The germline V gene has CDR1 MDHEN and CDR2 SYDVKM. Trimming pared 6 bases from V and 8 bases from J, leaving 16 bases between. In DNA form, the CDR3 reads TGTGCCAGCAGCTCGGGGATATCAGAAGAAAAACTGTTTTTT. Its protein product is CASSSGISEEKLFF.

J is TRBJ2-7 and V is TRBV28, with TRBD2 identical over 16 bases. The CDR3 has 16 residues. After removal of 5 bases from V and 0 bases from J, the junction contained 1 base not matched to a gene. The germline V gene has CDR1 MDHEN and CDR2 SYDVKM. The CDR3 here is CASSGTSGRASYEQYF. The CDR3 DNA reads TGTGCCAGCAGTGGGACTAGCGGGAGGGCCTCCTACGAGCAGTACTTC.